The present T cell receptor beta chain was sequenced within a study of blood T cell repertoires in COVID-19. The V end lost 5 bases, the J end lost 5 bases, and 9 bases lay between the germline ends. The CDR3 consists of 12 residues. Germline V gene lookup returns CDR1 SEHNR and CDR2 FQNEAQ (reference sequence). Clones were sequenced by immunoSEQ multiplex PCR, and TCRdb holds only the in-frame ones, with some missing. The sample has some 56,000 clones, 80% to 85% seen once. This sequence joins TRBV7-9 and TRBJ1-1, with D possibly matching TRBD1 (6 bases). The sequence was collected from an elderly woman with active or convalescent COVID-19. The source material was peripheral blood. CDR3 bases: TGTGCCAGCAGCGAGGGGGTAACTGAAGCTTTCTTT. Translating gives CASSEGVTEAFF.